Each of the 10 T cell receptor beta chains below was sequenced from the same sample in a study of blood T cell repertoires in COVID-19. Sequencing used immunoSEQ multiplex PCR; TCRdb keeps in-frame clones, though not all of them. The sample has around 200,000 clones, roughly 80% seen once; the top ten hold 15% to 20%. The sequenced material came from peripheral blood. The receptors were sampled from an elderly woman with active or convalescent COVID-19.

The J gene is TRBJ1-4, the V gene TRBV27; a weak D match, TRBD1 (5 bases). Looked up from germline, CDR1 is MNHEY and CDR2 is SMNVEV (reference sequence). CDR3 size: 15 residues. With 2 bases removed from V and 6 bases from J, the gap between germline ends came to 13 bases. The CDR3 loop is CASSLRRGSDEKLFF. The CDR3 bases are TGTGCCAGCAGTTTAAGAAGGGGTTCTGATGAAAAACTGTTTTTT.

The V call is TRBV18, the J call TRBJ2-3, with TRBD1 matching 7 bases. This CDR3 has 15 residues. J gave up 0 bases and V 3 bases, and 3 bases lay outside the gene matches. Germline lookup yields CDR1 KGHSH and CDR2 LQKENI. The CDR3 sequence: CASSPAQGSTDTQYF. The DNA of the CDR3 is TGTGCCAGCTCACCGGCACAGGGGAGCACAGATACGCAGTATTTT.

V is TRBV7-2 and J is TRBJ2-1; a possible D gene is TRBD2 (6 bases). Between the trimmed V and J ends, which lost 5 bases and 4 bases, there was a span of 15 bases. From germline, CDR1 is SGHTA and CDR2 FQGNSA. This CDR3 region has 15 residues. CDR3 DNA: TGTGCCAGCAGCGATAGCGGAAGTCAATACAATGAGCAGTTCTTC. Translating gives CASSDSGSQYNEQFF.

The chain employs TRBV5-4 and TRBJ2-7, with D possibly matching TRBD2 (5 bases). V was cut by 0 bases and J by 6 bases, with 13 bases left in between. CDR1 is SGHNT, CDR2 YYREEE, per germline (reference sequence). This CDR3 has 14 residues. DNA of the CDR3: TGTGCCAGCAGCTTGGCCTATGGGAGCGGCGAGCAGTACTTC. Encoded protein: CASSLAYGSGEQYF.

The gene calls are TRBV28 and TRBJ2-7; 10 nucleotides line up with TRBD2. The ends lost 4 bases at V and 4 bases at J; junction bases unmatched: 22. The CDR3 consists of 20 residues. CDR1 MDHEN and CDR2 SYDVKM come from the germline V gene. The CDR3 protein is CASSSSTPPQRGGLVYEQYF. CDR3 nucleotide sequence: TGTGCCAGCAGTTCCTCTACCCCTCCTCAGCGGGGGGGCCTTGTTTACGAGCAGTACTTC.

The chain employs TRBV5-1 and TRBJ2-1; the D gene is possibly TRBD2 (5 bases). Germline values: CDR1 SGHRS, CDR2 YFSETQ. CDR3 length equals 15 residues. The V gene lost 4 bases and the J gene lost 6 bases, with 17 bases spanning the gap. The CDR3 coding sequence is TGCGCCAGCAGCCGGGGAGACCCTCTGGGCAATGAGCAGTTCTTC. Its translation is CASSRGDPLGNEQFF.

The V gene is TRBV29-1, the J gene TRBJ2-6; D perhaps matches TRBD1 (5 bases). V lost 6 bases and J 0 bases, leaving 6 bases between the germline ends. The germline V gene encodes CDR1 SQVTM and CDR2 ANQGSEA. The CDR3 runs 13 residues. The DNA for the CDR3 is TGCAGCGTCCAGGGCTCTGGGGCCAACGTCCTGACTTTC. Residues: CSVQGSGANVLTF.

V gene TRBV28 combines with J gene TRBJ1-5, with D unresolved. CDR1 MDHEN and CDR2 SYDVKM come from the germline V gene. CDR3 length equals 15 residues. V lost 6 bases, J lost 0 bases, and 12 bases lay in between. DNA for the CDR3: TGTGCCAGCAGCGAGACTGATTATAGCAATCAGCCCCAGCATTTT. Translated, it gives CASSETDYSNQPQHF.

This clone was recorded a few times. This chain uses TRBV5-1 with TRBJ2-5; weak D call: TRBD1 (6 bases). The CDR3 extends over 14 amino acids. With 2 bases removed from V and 2 bases from J, the gap between germline ends came to 10 bases. Germline-derived CDR1 and CDR2 are SGHRS and YFSETQ. The CDR3 sequence: CASSFLTGQETQYF. The CDR3 DNA sequence: TGCGCCAGCAGCTTCCTGACAGGTCAAGAGACCCAGTACTTC.

This clone was observed a single time. The chain combines TRBV30 with TRBJ2-5, with TRBD2 as a possible D gene (6 bases). The germline gives CDR1 GTSNPN, CDR2 SVGIG (reference sequence). This CDR3 spans 16 amino acids. The V end lost 0 bases, the J end lost 6 bases, and 20 bases lay between the germline ends. The CDR3 region is CAWSVLGAQGGKTQYF. For the CDR3, the DNA is TGTGCCTGGAGTGTACTAGGTGCCCAGGGCGGGAAGACCCAGTACTTC. The variable domain in full, with the rest retrieved from reference TRBV30 and TRBJ2-5, is SQTIHQWPATLVQPVGSPLSLECTVEGTSNPNLYWYRQAAGRGLQLLFYSVGIGQISSEVPQNLSASRPQDRQFILSSKKLLLSDSGFYLCAWSVLGAQGGKTQYFGPGTRLLVL.